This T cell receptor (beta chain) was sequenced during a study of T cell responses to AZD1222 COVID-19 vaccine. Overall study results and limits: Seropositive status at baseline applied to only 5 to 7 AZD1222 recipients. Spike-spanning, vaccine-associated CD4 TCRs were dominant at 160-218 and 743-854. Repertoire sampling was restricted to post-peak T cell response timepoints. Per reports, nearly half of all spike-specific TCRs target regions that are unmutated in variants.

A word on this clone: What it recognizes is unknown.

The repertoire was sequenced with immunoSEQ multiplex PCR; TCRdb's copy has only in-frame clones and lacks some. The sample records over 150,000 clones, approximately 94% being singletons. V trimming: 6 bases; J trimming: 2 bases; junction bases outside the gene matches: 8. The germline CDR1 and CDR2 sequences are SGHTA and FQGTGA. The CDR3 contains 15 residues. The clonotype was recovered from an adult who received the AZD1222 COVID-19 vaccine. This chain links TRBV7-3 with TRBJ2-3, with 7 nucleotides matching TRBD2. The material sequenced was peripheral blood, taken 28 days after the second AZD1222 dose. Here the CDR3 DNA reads TGTGCCAGCAGGCCTGGGGCGGGAGCCACAGATACGCAGTATTTT. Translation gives CASRPGAGATDTQYF.